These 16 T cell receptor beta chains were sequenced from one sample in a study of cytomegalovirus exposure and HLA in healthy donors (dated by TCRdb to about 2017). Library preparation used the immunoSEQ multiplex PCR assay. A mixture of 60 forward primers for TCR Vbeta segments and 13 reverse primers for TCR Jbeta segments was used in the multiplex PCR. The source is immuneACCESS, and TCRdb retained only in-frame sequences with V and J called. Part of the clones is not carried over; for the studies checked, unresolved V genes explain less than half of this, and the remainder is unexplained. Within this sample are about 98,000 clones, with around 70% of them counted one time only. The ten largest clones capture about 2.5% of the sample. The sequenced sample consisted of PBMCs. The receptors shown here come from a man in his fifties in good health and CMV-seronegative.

For the CDR3, the DNA is TGTGCCAGCAGTTTAAGGGGGATCTCCTACGAGCAGTACTTC. Protein sequence: CASSLRGISYEQYF. V gene TRBV28 combines with J gene TRBJ2-7, with D perhaps matching TRBD1 (6 bases). V gave up 2 bases and J gave up 0 bases, with 8 bases separating them. Germline CDR1 reads MDHEN; CDR2 reads SYDVKM. The CDR3 totals 14 residues.

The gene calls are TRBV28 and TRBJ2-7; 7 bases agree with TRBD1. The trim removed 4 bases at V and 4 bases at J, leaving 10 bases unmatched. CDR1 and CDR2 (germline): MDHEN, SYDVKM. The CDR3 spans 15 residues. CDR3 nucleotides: TGTGCCAGCAGTTACAGGACAGGATTCCCTTACGAGCAGTACTTC. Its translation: CASSYRTGFPYEQYF.

The CDR3 sequence: CASSDSKWGGSNEQFF. The DNA of the CDR3 is TGTGCCAGCAGTGACTCGAAGTGGGGGGGTAGCAATGAGCAGTTCTTC. The V and J genes are TRBV6-4 and TRBJ2-1, with 7 bases lining up with TRBD2. V was clipped by 0 bases and J by 6 bases; unmatched bases: 8. This CDR3 has 16 residues. Germline V gene data show CDR1 as MRHNA and CDR2 as SNTAGT.

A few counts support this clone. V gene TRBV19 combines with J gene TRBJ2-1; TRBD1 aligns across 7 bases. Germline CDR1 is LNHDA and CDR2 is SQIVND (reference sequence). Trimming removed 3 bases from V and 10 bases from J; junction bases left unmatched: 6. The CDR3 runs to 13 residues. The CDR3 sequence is CASSIGTATEQFF. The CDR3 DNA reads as TGTGCCAGTAGTATTGGGACAGCGACCGAGCAGTTCTTC. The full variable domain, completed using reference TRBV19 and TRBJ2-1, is DGGITQSPKYLFRKEGQNVTLSCEQNLNHDAMYWYRQDPGQGLRLIYYSQIVNDFQKGDIAEGYSVSREKKESFPLTVTSAQKNPTAFYLCASSIGTATEQFFGPGTRLTVL.

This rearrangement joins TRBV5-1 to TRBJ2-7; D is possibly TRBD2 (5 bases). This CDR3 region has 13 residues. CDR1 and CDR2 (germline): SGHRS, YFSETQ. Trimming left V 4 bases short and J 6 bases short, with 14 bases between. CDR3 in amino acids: CASSTASIFEQYF. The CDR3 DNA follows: TGCGCCAGCAGCACAGCTAGCATCTTCGAGCAGTACTTC.

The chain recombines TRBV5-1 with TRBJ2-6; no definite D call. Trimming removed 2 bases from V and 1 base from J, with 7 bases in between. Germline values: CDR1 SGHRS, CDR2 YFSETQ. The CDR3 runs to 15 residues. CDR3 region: CASSFDGSGANVLTF. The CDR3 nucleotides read TGCGCCAGCAGCTTCGACGGGTCTGGGGCCAACGTCCTGACTTTC.

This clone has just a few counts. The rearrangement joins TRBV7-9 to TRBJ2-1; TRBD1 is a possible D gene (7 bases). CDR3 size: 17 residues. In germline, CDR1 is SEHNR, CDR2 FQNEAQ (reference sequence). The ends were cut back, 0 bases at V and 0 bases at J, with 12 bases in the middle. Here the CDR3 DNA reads TGTGCCAGCAGCTTAGCTTACAGGGGAGGCTCCTACAATGAGCAGTTCTTC. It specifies CASSLAYRGGSYNEQFF.

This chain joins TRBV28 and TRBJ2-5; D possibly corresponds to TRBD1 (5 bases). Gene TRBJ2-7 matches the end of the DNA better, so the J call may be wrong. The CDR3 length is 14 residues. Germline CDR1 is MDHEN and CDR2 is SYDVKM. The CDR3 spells CASSLQGSSYEQYF. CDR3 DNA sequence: TGTGCCAGCAGTTTACAGGGCAGCTCCTACGAGCAGTACTTC.

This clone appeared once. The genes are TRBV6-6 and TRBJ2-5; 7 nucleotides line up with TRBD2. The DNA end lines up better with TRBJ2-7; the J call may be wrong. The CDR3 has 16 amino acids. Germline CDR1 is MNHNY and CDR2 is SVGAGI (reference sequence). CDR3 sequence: CASSSGTIKDSYEQYF. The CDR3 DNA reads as TGTGCCAGCAGCTCCGGGACTATTAAAGATTCCTACGAGCAGTACTTC.

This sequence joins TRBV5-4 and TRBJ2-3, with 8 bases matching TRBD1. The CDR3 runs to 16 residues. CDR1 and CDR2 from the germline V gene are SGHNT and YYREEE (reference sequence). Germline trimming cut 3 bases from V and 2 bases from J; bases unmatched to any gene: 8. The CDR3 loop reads CASSSVWTGNTDTQYF. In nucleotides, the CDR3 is TGTGCCAGCAGCTCAGTATGGACAGGGAACACAGATACGCAGTATTTT.

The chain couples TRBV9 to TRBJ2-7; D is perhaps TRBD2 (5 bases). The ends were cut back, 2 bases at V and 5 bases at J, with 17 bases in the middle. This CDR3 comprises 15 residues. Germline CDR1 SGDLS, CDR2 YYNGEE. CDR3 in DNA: TGTGCCAGCAGCGTCTTGGGCGGGTTCAACGACGAGCAGTACTTC. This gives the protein CASSVLGGFNDEQYF.

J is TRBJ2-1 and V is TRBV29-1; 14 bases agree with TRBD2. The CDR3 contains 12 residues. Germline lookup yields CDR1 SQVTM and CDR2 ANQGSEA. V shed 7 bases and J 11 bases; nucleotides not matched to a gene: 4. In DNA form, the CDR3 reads TGCAGCGACCGGACTAGCGGGAGGCAGCAGTTCTTC. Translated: CSDRTSGRQQFF.

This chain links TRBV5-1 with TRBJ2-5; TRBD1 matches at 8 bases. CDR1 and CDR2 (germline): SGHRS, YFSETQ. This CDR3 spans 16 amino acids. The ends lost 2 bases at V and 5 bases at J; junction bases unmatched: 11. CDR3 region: CASSLRGQGATETQYF. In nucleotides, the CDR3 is TGCGCCAGCAGCTTAAGGGGGCAGGGGGCGACGGAGACCCAGTACTTC.

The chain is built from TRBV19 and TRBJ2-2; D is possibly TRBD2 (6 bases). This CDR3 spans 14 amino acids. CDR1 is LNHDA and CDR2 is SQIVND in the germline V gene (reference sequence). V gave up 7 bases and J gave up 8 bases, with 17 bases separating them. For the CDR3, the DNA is TGTGCCAGTATTACGAGTGGAGGGGCGGGGGAGCTGTTTTTT. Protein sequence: CASITSGGAGELFF.

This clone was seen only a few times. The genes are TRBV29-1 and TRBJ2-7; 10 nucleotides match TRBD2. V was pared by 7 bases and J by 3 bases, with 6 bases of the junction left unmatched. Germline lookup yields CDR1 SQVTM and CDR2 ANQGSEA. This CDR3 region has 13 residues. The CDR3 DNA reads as TGCAGCGCAGTAGCGGGAGGTCTCTACGAGCAGTACTTC. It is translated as CSAVAGGLYEQYF.

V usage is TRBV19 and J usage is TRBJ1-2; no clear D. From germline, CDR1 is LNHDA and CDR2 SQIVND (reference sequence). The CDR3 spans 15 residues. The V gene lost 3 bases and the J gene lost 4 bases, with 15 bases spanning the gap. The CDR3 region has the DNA TGTGCCAGTAGTATTCCCTCCGGGAGCCCCTATGGCTACACCTTC. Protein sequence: CASSIPSGSPYGYTF.